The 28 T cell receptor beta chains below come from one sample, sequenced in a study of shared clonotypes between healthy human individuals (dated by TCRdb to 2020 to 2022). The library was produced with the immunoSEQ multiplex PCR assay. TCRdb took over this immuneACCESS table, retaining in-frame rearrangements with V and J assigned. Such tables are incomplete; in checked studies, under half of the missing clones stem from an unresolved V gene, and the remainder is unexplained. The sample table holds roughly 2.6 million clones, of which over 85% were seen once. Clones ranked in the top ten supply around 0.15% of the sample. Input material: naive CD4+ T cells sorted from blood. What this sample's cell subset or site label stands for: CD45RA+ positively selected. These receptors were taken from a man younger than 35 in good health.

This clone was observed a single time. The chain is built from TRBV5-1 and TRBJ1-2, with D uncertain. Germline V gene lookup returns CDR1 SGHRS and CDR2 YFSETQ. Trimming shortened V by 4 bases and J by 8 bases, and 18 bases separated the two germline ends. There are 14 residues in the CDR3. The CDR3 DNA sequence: TGCGCCAGCAGCGTCGGAGATATTACTATGGGCTACACCTTC. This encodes CASSVGDITMGYTF. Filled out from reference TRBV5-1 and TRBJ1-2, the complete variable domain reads KAGVTQTPRYLIKTRGQQVTLSCSPISGHRSVSWYQQTPGQGLQFLFEYFSETQRNKGNFPGRFSGRQFSNSRSEMNVSTLELGDSALYLCASSVGDITMGYTFGSGTRLTVV.

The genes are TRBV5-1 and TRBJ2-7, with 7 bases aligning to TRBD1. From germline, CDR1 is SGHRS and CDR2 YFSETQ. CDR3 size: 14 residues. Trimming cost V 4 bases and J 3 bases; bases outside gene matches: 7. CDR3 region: CASSDQQGIYEQYF. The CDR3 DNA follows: TGCGCCAGCAGCGATCAACAGGGGATCTACGAGCAGTACTTC.

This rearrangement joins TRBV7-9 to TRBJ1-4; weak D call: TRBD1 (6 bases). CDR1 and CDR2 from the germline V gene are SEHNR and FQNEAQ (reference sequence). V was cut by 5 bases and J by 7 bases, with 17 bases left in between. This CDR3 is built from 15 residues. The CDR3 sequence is CASSLPTGRGEKLFF. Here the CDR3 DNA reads TGTGCCAGCAGCCTCCCGACAGGAAGGGGTGAAAAACTGTTTTTT.

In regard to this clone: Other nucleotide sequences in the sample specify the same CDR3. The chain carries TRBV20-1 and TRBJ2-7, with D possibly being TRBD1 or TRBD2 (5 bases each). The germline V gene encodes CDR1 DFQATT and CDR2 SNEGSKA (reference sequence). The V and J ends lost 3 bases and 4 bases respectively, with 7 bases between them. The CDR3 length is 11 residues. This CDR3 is CSASWGYEQYF. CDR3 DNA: TGCAGTGCTAGTTGGGGGTACGAGCAGTACTTC.

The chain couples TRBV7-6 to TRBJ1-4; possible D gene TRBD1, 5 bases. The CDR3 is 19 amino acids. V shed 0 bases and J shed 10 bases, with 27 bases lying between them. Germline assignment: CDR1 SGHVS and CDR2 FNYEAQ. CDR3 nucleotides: TGTGCCAGCAGCTTAGCCCCCTCGGACTCCGGGCAGGGTGTGGGAAAACTGTTTTTT. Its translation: CASSLAPSDSGQGVGKLFF.

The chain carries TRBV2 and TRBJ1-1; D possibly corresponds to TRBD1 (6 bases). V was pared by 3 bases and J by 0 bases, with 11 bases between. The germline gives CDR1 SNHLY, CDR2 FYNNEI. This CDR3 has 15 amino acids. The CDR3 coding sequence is TGTGCCAGCAGTGATAAAGGACAGTTGAACACTGAAGCTTTCTTT. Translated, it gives CASSDKGQLNTEAFF.

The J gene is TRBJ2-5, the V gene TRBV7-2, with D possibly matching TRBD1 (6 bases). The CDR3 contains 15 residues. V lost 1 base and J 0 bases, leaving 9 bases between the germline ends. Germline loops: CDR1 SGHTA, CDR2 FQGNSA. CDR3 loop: CASSLVTGYQETQYF. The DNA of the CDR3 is TGTGCCAGCAGCTTAGTCACAGGGTACCAAGAGACCCAGTACTTC.

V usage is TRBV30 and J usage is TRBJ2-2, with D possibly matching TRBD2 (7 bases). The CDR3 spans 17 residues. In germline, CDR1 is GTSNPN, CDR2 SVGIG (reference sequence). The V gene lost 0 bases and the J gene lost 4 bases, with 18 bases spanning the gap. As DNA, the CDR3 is TGTGCCTGGAGTGTACGCAGCGGGACATTTCTCACCGGGGAGCTGTTTTTT. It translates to CAWSVRSGTFLTGELFF.

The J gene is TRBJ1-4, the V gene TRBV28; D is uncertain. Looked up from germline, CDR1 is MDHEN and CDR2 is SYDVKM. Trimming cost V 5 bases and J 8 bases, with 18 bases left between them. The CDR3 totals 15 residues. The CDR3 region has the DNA TGTGCCAGCAGTCCGCCCGGGCAAAGGGAGGAAAAACTGTTTTTT. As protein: CASSPPGQREEKLFF.

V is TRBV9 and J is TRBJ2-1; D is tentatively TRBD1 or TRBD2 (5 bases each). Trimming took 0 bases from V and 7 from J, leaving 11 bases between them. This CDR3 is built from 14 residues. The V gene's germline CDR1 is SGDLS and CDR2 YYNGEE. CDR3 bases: TGTGCCAGCAGCGTAGCTGGGGGTTCTAATGAGCAGTTCTTC. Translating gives CASSVAGGSNEQFF.

CDR3 loop: CASSRSGTANQPQHF. The CDR3 DNA sequence: TGTGCCAGCAGTCGCTCCGGGACAGCCAATCAGCCCCAGCATTTT. The chain links TRBV28 to TRBJ1-5, with 7 bases lining up with TRBD1. Per germline, CDR1 MDHEN and CDR2 SYDVKM. With V trimmed by 5 bases and J by 3 bases, 7 bases remained unmatched. The CDR3 length is 15 residues.

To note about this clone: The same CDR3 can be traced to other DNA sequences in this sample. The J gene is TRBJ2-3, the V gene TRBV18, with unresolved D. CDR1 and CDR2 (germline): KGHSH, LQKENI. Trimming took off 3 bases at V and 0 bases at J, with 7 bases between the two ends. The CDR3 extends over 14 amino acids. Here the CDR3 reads CASSPLGSTDTQYF. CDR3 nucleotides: TGTGCCAGCTCACCCCTGGGGAGCACAGATACGCAGTATTTT.

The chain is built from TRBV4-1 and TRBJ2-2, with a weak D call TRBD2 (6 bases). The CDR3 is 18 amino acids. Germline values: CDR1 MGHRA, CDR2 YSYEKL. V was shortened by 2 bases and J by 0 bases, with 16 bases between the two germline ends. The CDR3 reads CASSQFLFGLTNTGELFF. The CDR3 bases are TGCGCCAGCAGCCAATTCCTCTTTGGACTAACGAACACCGGGGAGCTGTTTTTT.

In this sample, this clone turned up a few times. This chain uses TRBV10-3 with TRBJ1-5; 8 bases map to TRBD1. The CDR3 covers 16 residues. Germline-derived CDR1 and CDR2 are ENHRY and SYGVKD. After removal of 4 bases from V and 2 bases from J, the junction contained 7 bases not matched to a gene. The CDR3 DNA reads TGTGCCATCAGTGCTGACAGGGGAGGCGGCAATCAGCCCCAGCATTTT. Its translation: CAISADRGGGNQPQHF.

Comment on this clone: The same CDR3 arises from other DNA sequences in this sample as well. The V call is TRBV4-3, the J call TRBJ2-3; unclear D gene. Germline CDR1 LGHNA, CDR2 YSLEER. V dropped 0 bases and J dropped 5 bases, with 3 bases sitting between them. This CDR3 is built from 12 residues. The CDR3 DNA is TGCGCCAGCAGCCAAGAGGGAGATACGCAGTATTTT. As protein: CASSQEGDTQYF.

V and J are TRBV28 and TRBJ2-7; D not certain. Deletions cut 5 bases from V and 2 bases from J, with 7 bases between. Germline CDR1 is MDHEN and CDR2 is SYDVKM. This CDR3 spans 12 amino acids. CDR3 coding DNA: TGTGCCAGCAGTCCAAACCCCTACGAGCAGTACTTC. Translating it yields CASSPNPYEQYF.

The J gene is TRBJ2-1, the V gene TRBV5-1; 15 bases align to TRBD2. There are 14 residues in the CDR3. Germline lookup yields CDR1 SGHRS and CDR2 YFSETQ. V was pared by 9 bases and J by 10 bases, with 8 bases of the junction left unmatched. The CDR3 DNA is TGCGCCACCAAGCGGACTAGCGGGGGGGACGAGCAGTTCTTC. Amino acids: CATKRTSGGDEQFF.

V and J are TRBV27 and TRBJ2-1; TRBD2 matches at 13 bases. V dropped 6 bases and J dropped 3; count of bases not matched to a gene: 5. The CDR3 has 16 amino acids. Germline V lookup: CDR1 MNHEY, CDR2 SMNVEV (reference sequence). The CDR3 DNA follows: TGTGCCAGCAGCCCGGGACTAGCGGGGATCTACAATGAGCAGTTCTTC. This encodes CASSPGLAGIYNEQFF.

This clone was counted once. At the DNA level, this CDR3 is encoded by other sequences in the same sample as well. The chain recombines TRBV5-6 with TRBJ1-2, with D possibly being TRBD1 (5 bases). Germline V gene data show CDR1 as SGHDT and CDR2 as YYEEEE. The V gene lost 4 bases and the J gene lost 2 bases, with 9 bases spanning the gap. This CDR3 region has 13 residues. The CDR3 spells CASSRGPNYGYTF. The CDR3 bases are TGTGCCAGCAGCAGGGGACCGAACTATGGCTACACCTTC.

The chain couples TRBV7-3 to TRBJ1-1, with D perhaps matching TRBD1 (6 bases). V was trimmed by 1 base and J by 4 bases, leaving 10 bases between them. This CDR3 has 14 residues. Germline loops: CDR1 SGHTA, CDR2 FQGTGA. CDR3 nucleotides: TGTGCCAGCAGCTTAATAGCAGGGGTCACTGAAGCTTTCTTT. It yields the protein CASSLIAGVTEAFF.

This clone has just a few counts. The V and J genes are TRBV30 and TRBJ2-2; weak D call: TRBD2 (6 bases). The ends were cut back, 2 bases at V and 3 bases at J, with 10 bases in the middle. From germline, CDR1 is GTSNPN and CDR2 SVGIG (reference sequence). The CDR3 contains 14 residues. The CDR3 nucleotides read TGTGCCTGGAGTAAGGGGACTCACACCGGGGAGCTGTTTTTT. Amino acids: CAWSKGTHTGELFF. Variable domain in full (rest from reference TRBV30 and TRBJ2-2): SQTIHQWPATLVQPVGSPLSLECTVEGTSNPNLYWYRQAAGRGLQLLFYSVGIGQISSEVPQNLSASRPQDRQFILSSKKLLLSDSGFYLCAWSKGTHTGELFFGEGSRLTVL.

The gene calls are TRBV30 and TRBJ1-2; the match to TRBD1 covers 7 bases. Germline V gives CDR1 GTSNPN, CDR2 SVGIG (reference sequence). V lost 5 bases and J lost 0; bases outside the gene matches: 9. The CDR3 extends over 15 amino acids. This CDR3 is CAWVDRAAANYGYTF. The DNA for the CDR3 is TGTGCCTGGGTTGACAGGGCAGCTGCTAACTATGGCTACACCTTC.

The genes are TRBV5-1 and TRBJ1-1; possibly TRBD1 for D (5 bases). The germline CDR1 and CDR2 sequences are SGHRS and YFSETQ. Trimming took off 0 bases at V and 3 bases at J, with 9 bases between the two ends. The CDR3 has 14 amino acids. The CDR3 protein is CASSLGAGDTEAFF. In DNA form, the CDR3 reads TGCGCCAGCAGCTTGGGGGCGGGGGACACTGAAGCTTTCTTT.

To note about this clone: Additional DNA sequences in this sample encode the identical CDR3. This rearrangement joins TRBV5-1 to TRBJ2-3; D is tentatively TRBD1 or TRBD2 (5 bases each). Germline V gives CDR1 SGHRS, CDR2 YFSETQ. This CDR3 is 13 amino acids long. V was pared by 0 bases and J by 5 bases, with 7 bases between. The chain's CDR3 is CASSLGGVDTQYF. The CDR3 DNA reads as TGCGCCAGCAGCTTGGGAGGGGTAGATACGCAGTATTTT.

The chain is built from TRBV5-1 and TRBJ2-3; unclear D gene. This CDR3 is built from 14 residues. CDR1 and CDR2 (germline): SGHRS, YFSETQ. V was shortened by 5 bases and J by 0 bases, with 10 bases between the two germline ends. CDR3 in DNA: TGCGCCAGCAGGCGGACGGCTAGCACAGATACGCAGTATTTT. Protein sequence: CASRRTASTDTQYF.

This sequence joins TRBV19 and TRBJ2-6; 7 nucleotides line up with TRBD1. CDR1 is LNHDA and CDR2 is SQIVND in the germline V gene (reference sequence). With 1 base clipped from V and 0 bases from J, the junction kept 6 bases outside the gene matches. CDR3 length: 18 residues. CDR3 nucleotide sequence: TGTGCCAGTAGTATAGGCGGACAGGCCCTCTCTGGGGCCAACGTCCTGACTTTC. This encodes CASSIGGQALSGANVLTF.

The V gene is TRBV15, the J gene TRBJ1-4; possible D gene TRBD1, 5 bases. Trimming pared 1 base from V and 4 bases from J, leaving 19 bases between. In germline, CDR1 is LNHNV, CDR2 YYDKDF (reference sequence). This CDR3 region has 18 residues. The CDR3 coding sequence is TGTGCCACCAGCAGAGTGTTCGAGACAGTGAACATTAATGAAAAACTGTTTTTT. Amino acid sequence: CATSRVFETVNINEKLFF. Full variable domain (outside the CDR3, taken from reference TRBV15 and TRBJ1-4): DAMVIQNPRYQVTQFGKPVTLSCSQTLNHNVMYWYQQKSSQAPKLLFHYYDKDFNNEADTPDNFQSRRPNTSFCFLDIRSPGLGDTAMYLCATSRVFETVNINEKLFFGSGTQLSVL.

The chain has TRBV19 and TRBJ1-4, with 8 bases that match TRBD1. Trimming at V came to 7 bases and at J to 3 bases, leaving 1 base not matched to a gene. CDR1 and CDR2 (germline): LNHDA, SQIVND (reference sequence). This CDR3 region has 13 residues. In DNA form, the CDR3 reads TGTGCCAGTACGGGACAGGCTAATGAAAAACTGTTTTTT. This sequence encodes CASTGQANEKLFF.